This T cell receptor beta chain was sequenced during a study of blood T cell repertoires in COVID-19. Turning to the study itself: Sites across the United States, Italy and Spain contributed samples from acute and convalescent COVID-19. T cells, B-cell-depleted T cells, or PBMCs provided the cDNA or gDNA that served as material.

V was trimmed by 5 bases and J by 7 bases, leaving 22 bases between them. Germline V gives CDR1 SGHTS, CDR2 YDEGEE. The CDR3 contains 16 residues. In the study's own analysis: Amplification from reference gene primers served as the basis for estimated nucleated cell counts. Data came from immunoSEQ multiplex PCR; TCRdb stores just in-frame clones and leaves some out. The V and J calls and clone size were taken over from that table, and D and trimming were inferred from the DNA. The data hold 85,000 to 100,000 clones, with just over 85% observed a single time. Sequenced sample: peripheral blood. J is TRBJ2-1 and V is TRBV5-8, with D maybe TRBD1 (5 bases). The origin of this receptor is a man in his forties or fifties with active or convalescent COVID-19. In nucleotides, the CDR3 is TGTGCCAGCAGACCCAACGGCAGGGCGGCGCGGAATGAGCAGTTCTTC. It is translated as CASRPNGRAARNEQFF.